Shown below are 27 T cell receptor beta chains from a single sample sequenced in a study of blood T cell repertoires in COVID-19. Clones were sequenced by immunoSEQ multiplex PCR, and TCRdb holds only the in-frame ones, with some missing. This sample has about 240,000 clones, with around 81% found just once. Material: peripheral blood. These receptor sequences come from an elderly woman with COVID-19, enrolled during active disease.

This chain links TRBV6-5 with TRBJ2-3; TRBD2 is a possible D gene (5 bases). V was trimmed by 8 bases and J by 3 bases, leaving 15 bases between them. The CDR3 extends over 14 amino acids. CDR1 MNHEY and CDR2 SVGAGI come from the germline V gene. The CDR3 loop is CASGIRSGTDTQYF. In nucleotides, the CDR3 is TGTGCCAGCGGAATCAGATCGGGGACAGATACGCAGTATTTT.

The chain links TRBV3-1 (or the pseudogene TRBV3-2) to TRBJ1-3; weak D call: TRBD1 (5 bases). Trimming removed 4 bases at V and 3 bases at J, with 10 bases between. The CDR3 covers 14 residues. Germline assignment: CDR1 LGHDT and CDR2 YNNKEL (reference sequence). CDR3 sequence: CASSLRVNGNTIYF. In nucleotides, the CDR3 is TGTGCCAGCAGCCTCAGGGTAAATGGAAACACCATATATTTT.

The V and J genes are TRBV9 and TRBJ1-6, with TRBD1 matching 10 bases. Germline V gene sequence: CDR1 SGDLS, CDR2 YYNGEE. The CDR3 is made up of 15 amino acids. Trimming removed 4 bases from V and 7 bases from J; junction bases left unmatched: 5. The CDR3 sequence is CASSKGQGFNSPLHF. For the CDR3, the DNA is TGTGCCAGCAGCAAGGGACAGGGGTTCAATTCACCCCTCCACTTT.

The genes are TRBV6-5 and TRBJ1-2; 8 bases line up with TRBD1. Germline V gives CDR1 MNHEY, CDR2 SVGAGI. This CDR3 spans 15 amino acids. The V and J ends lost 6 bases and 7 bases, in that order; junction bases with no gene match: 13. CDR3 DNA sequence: TGTGCCAGCAGATCCACACAGGGGGTTGAGGGTGGCTACACCTTC. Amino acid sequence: CASRSTQGVEGGYTF.

The CDR3 protein is CASSLGPWGQGDGYTF. The CDR3 DNA sequence: TGTGCCAGCAGCTTGGGACCTTGGGGACAGGGGGATGGCTACACCTTC. The chain couples TRBV7-8 to TRBJ1-2, with 11 bases fitting TRBD1. The CDR3 has 16 residues. The J segment lost 6 bases and the V segment lost 3 bases, leaving 9 bases of the junction unmatched. The germline gives CDR1 SGHVS, CDR2 FQNEAQ.

CDR3 region: CASRPTGKDFSGANVLTF. The DNA of the CDR3 is TGTGCCAGCAGGCCCACAGGGAAAGATTTCTCTGGGGCCAACGTCCTGACTTTC. The V and J genes are TRBV28 and TRBJ2-6, with D maybe TRBD1 (6 bases). Deletions cut 6 bases from V and 0 bases from J, with 18 bases between. Germline V gives CDR1 MDHEN, CDR2 SYDVKM. The CDR3 sequence is 18 residues long.

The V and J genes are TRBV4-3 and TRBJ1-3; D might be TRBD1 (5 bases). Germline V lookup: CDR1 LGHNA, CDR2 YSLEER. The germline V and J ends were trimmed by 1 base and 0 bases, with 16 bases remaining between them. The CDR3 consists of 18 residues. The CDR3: CASSQVAPGGSSGNTIYF. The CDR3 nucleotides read TGCGCCAGCAGCCAAGTCGCGCCGGGGGGGAGCTCTGGAAACACCATATATTTT.

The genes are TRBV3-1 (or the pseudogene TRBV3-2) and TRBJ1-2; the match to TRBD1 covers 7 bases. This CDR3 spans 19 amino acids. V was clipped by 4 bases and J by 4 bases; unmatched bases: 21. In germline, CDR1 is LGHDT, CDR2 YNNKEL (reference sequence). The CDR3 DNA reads TGTGCCAGCAGCCCTACTTATAGGGGGCGCATTGGTTTTCGCTATGGCTACACCTTC. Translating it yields CASSPTYRGRIGFRYGYTF.

The CDR3 spells CASSEMSGGDQPQHF. The CDR3 region has the DNA TGTGCCAGCAGTGAAATGTCCGGGGGGGATCAGCCCCAGCATTTT. J is TRBJ1-5 and V is TRBV6-1; weak D call: TRBD1 (5 bases). The CDR3 runs to 15 residues. Germline V gene sequence: CDR1 MNHNS, CDR2 SASEGT. With 2 bases removed from V and 5 bases from J, the gap between germline ends came to 13 bases.

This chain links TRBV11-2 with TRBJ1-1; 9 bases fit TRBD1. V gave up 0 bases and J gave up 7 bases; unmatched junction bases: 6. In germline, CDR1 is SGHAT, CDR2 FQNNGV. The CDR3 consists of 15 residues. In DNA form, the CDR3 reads TGTGCCAGCAGCTTAGAGGGGGCGGGACAGGGTGAAGCTTTCTTT. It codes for CASSLEGAGQGEAFF. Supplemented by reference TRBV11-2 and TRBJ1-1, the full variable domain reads EAGVAQSPRYKIIEKRQSVAFWCNPISGHATLYWYQQILGQGPKLLIQFQNNGVVDDSQLPKDRFSAERLKGVDSTLKIQPAKLEDSAVYLCASSLEGAGQGEAFFGQGTRLTVV.

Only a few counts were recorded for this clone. The CDR3 here is CASSPTRYRSEQYF. CDR3 nucleotide sequence: TGTGCCAGCAGCCCCACGCGTTACAGATCCGAGCAGTACTTC. The rearrangement uses TRBV9 and TRBJ2-7; unclear D gene. The germline V and J ends were trimmed by 4 bases and 6 bases, with 17 bases remaining between them. Germline CDR1 reads SGDLS; CDR2 reads YYNGEE. This CDR3 contains 14 residues.

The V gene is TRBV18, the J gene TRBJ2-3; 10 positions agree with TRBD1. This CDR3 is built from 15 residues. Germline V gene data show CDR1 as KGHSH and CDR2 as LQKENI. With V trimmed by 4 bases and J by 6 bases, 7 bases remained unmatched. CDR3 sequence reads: CASSRSTGGADTQYF. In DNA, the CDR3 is TGTGCCAGCTCACGCTCGACAGGGGGCGCGGATACGCAGTATTTT.

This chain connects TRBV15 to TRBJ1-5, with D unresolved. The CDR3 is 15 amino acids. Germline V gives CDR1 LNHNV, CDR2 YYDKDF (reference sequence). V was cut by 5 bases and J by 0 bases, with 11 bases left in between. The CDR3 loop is CATSPGGGSNQPQHF. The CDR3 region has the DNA TGTGCCACCAGCCCCGGTGGAGGTAGCAATCAGCCCCAGCATTTT.

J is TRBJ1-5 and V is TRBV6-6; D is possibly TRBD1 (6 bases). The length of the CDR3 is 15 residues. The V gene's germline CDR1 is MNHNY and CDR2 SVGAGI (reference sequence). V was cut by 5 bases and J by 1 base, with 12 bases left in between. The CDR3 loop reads CASSPGQLSNQPQHF. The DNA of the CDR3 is TGTGCCAGCAGTCCTGGACAGTTAAGCAATCAGCCCCAGCATTTT.

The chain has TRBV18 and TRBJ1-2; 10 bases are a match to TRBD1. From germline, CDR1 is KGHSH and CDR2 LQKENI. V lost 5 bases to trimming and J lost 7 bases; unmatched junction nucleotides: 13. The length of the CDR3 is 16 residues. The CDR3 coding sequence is TGTGCCAGCTCAACAGCTGGTGGGACAGGGGAGACTGGCTACACCTTC. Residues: CASSTAGGTGETGYTF.

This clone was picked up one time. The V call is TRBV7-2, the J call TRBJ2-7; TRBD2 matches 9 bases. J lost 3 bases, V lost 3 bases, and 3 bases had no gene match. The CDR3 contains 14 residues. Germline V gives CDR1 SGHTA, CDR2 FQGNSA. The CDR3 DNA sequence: TGTGCCAGCAGCTTTAGCGGGAGCTTCTACGAGCAGTACTTC. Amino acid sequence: CASSFSGSFYEQYF.

The CDR3 sequence is CASSHSLPTGLGKTNEKLFF. The CDR3 DNA reads TGTGCCAGCTCACATTCCCTCCCGACAGGACTAGGAAAAACTAATGAAAAACTGTTTTTT. The J gene is TRBJ1-4, the V gene TRBV18; maybe TRBD1 (6 bases). The germline gives CDR1 KGHSH, CDR2 LQKENI. The length of the CDR3 is 20 residues. Trimming left V 4 bases short and J 1 base short, with 25 bases between. The variable domain in full, with the rest retrieved from reference TRBV18 and TRBJ1-4, is NAGVMQNPRHLVRRRGQEARLRCSPMKGHSHVYWYRQLPEEGLKFMVYLQKENIIDESGMPKERFSAEFPKEGPSILRIQQVVRGDSAAYFCASSHSLPTGLGKTNEKLFFGSGTQLSVL.

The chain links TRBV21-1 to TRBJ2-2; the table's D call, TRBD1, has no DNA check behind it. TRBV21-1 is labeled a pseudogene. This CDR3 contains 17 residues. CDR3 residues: CASSKKWGHLLSGELFF. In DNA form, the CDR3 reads TGTGCCAGCAGCAAAAAGTGGGGACACCTCCTCTCCGGGGAGCTGTTTTTT.

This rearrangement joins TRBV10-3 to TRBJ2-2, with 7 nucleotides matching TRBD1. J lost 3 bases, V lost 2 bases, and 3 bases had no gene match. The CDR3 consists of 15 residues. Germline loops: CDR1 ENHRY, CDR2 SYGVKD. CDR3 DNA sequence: TGTGCCATCAGTGAGACAGGGGCTGACACCGGGGAGCTGTTTTTT. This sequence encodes CAISETGADTGELFF.

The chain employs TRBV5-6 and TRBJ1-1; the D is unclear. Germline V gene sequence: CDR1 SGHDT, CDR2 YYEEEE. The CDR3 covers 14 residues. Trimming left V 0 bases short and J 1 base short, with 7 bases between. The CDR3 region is CASSLGAKNTEAFF. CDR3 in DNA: TGTGCCAGCAGCTTGGGGGCAAAGAACACTGAAGCTTTCTTT.

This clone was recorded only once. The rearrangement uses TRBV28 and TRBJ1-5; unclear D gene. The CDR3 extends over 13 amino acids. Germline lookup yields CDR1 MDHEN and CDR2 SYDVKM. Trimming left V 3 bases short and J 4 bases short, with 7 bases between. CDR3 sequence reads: CASSFTGNQPQHF. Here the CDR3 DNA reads TGTGCCAGCAGTTTTACGGGGAATCAGCCCCAGCATTTT.

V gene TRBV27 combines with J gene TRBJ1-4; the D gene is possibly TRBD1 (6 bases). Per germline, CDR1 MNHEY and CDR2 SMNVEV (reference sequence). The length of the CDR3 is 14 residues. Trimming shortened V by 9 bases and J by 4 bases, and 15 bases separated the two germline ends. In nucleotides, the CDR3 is TGTGCCAGTAGCAGGGGACCGATTAATGAAAAACTGTTTTTT. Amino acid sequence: CASSRGPINEKLFF.

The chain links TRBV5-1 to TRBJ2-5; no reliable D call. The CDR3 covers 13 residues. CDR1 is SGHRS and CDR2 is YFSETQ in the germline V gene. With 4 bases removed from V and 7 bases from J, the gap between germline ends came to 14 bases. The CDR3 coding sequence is TGCGCCAGCAGCGTTGACAAGACCTCGACCCAGTACTTC. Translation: CASSVDKTSTQYF.

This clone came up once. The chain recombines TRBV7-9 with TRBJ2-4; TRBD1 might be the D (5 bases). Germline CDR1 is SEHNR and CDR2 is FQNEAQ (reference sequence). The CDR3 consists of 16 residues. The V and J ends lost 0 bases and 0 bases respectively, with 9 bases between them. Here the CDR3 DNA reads TGTGCCAGCAGCTTAGCATTAGGGGTAGCCAAAAACATTCAGTACTTC. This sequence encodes CASSLALGVAKNIQYF.

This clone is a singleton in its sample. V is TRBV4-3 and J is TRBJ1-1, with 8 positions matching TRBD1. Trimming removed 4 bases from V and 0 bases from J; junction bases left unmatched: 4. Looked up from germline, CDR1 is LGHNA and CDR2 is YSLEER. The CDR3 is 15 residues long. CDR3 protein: CASSLWTGLNTEAFF. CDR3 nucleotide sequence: TGCGCCAGCAGCCTCTGGACAGGGTTGAACACTGAAGCTTTCTTT.

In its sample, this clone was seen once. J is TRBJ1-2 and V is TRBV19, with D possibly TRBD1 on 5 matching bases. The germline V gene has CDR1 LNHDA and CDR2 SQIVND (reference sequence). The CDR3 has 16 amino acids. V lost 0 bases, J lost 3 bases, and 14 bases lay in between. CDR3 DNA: TGTGCCAGTAGTATAGATCGGATGCCGGGGGACTATGGCTACACCTTC. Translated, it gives CASSIDRMPGDYGYTF.

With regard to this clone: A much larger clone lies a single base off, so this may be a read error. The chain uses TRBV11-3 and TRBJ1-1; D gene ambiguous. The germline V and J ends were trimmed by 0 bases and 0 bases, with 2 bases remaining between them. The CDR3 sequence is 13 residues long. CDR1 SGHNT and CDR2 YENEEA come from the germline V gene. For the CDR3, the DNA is TGTGCCAGCAGCTTAGACATGAACACTGAAGCTTTCTTT. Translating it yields CASSLDMNTEAFF.